This section outlines one T cell receptor (beta chain) sequence together with its context. Germline V gene lookup returns CDR1 SEHNR and CDR2 FQNEAQ (reference sequence). The CDR3 loop spans 17 amino acids. V lost 10 bases and J lost 4; bases outside the gene matches: 15. Clones were sequenced by immunoSEQ multiplex PCR, and TCRdb holds only the in-frame ones, with some missing. The sample comprises about 69,000 clones, roughly nine tenths of which are singletons, and approximately 2.6% rests with the top ten. These data come from a study of OX40 agonist ivuxolimab in advanced cancers. About the study: Males comprised about 84% of the group, whose mean age was approximately 60 years (range about 20 to 85). Past anti-PD-1, anti-PD-L1 or anti-CTLA-4 therapy was accepted, and around 40% had received some. There were three patients with partial responses, one having hepatocellular carcinoma and two cutaneous melanoma.

The starting material was CD4+ or CD8+ T cells sorted from blood, obtained in a trial of the OX40 agonist ivuxolimab. The TCR sequence derives from an adult with an advanced solid tumor such as melanoma, head and neck, liver or kidney cancer. This chain links TRBV7-9 with TRBJ2-1, with TRBD2 matching 11 bases. The DNA of the CDR3 is TGTGCCACTTTTCAACAGCCTAGCGGGAGGTATTACAATGAGCAGTTCTTC. Its translation: CATFQQPSGRYYNEQFF.